A selection of T cell receptor beta chains follows, all from one sample in a study of CD4 and CD8 cells across lung adenocarcinoma regions. MiXCR, run by TCRdb on the PCR reads, gives a single entry per CDR3 protein. The profile shows fewer than 15,000 distinct CDR3 sequences, 56% of them singletons. Input material: CD8+ T cells from the margin of a lung tumor. Receptors originate from a female donor with lung adenocarcinoma. The CD4 and CD8 labels of this study may be unreliable. Both conserved end residues are part of each CDR3. A D gene is named only where the DNA matches it firmly. Rows give clone size only sometimes, using once, few, many, or a class for an expanded clone.

>TRBV4-1|-|TRBJ2-5|TRBD2|18
TGCGCCAGCAGCCGAGCGGGCGGGGGGGGCGGAGACCCAGATACGCAGTACTTC
CASSRAGGGGGDPDTQYF
>TRBV6-1|medium-sized|TRBJ2-3|-|14
TGTGCCAGCAGGAAAGGGTTGGGCCGGGATACGCAGTATTTT
CASRKGLGRDTQYF
>TRBV6-5|many|TRBJ1-2|TRBD1|13
TGTGCCAGCAGTTACAACAGGGGACACGGCTACACCTTC
CASSYNRGHGYTF
>TRBV6-4|many|TRBJ1-6|-|13
TGTGCCAGCGCCCAGGGACATAATTCACCCCTCCACTTT
CASAQGHNSPLHF
>TRBV27|large|TRBJ2-3|-|13
TGTGCCAGCAGTTTAAACCCTACAGATACGCAGTATTTT
CASSLNPTDTQYF
>TRBV7-6|few|TRBJ2-3|TRBD2|17
TGTGCCAGCAGCTTAGCGGTGGCGGGGGGGAGCGGGGATACGCAGTATTTT
CASSLAVAGGSGDTQYF
>TRBV7-2|-|TRBJ2-5|-|14
TGTGCCAGCAGCATCGGGACTCCCCAAGGGACCCAGTACTTC
CASSIGTPQGTQYF
>TRBV5-1|-|TRBJ1-1|TRBD1|16
TGCGCCAGCAGCTTCACCGGGACAGGGGGCTACACTGAAGCTTTCTTT
CASSFTGTGGYTEAFF
>TRBV10-1|few|TRBJ2-5|-|13
TGCGCCAGCAGTAGGGAGGACGAGGAGACCCAGTACTTC
CASSREDEETQYF
>TRBV6-1|many|TRBJ1-2|-|15
TGTGCCAGCAGGCGACCTGTCCAGACAGGCTATGGCTACACCTTC
CASRRPVQTGYGYTF
>TRBV20-1|-|TRBJ2-2|-|13
TGCAGTGCTACCGACCAGAACACCGGGGAGCTGTTTTTT
CSATDQNTGELFF
>TRBV20-1|few|TRBJ1-2|-|13
TGCAGTGCAGCCCCGCAGGAAGTCTATGGCTACACCTTC
CSAAPQEVYGYTF
>TRBV5-1|-|TRBJ2-5|TRBD2|16
TGCGCCAGCAGCTTGGAGGTAGCGGGGGATCAAGAGACCCAGTACTTC
CASSLEVAGDQETQYF
>TRBV6-1|-|TRBJ2-3|-|13
TGTGCCAGCTGTATCCCCGGGGCAGATACGCAGTATTTT
CASCIPGADTQYF
>TRBV25-1|once|TRBJ2-5|-|11
TGTGCCAGCAGTGTTAAAGAGACCCAGTACTTC
CASSVKETQYF
>TRBV6-1|-|TRBJ1-2|TRBD1|14
TGTGCCAGCAGTGACTTACAGGGGGCCGGGGGCTACACCTTC
CASSDLQGAGGYTF
>TRBV4-2|few|TRBJ1-4|-|19
TGTGCCAGCAGCCAAGATCGGGGGACGCGAGTTGCAACTAATGAAAAACTGTTTTTT
CASSQDRGTRVATNEKLFF
>TRBV6-1|large|TRBJ2-7|TRBD2|14
TGTGCCAGCAGTCCCGGGACTAACCCCTACGAGCAGTACTTC
CASSPGTNPYEQYF
>TRBV6-1|-|TRBJ2-7|-|12
TGTGCCAGCAGTCTCGTTTCCTACGAGCAGTACTTC
CASSLVSYEQYF
>TRBV6-4|-|TRBJ2-5|-|15
TGTTCCGGGGGCTCAGGGTGCCGGGGCCAAGATACCCAGTACTTC
CSGGSGCRGQDTQYF
>TRBV10-1|medium-sized|TRBJ2-3|-|14
TGCGCCAGCAGTGGGTTAACTAGCACAGATACGCAGTATTTT
CASSGLTSTDTQYF
>TRBV6-1|medium-sized|TRBJ1-6|TRBD1|14
TGTGCCAGCAGGGCCGGGACAGCGGACTCACCCCTCCACTTT
CASRAGTADSPLHF
>TRBV27|-|TRBJ1-3|TRBD1|15
TGTGCCAGCAGTTTTAGGACAGGGCTAGGAAACACCATATATTTT
CASSFRTGLGNTIYF
>TRBV4-1|many|TRBJ2-5|-|12
TGCGCCAGCAGCCAAGACGAACGGGAGCAGTACTTC
CASSQDEREQYF
>TRBV6-5|few|TRBJ2-5|-|14
TGTGCCAGCAGTTACTCGAACTACGGGGAGACCCAGTACTTC
CASSYSNYGETQYF
>TRBV6-1|-|TRBJ2-3|TRBD2|15
TGTGCCAGCAGTCTGCGAGCGGGAGGTACAGATACGCAGTATTTT
CASSLRAGGTDTQYF
>TRBV27|-|TRBJ2-3|-|14
TGTGCGGGCAGTTTGGGCGGGGTCACAGAGACGCAGTATTTT
CAGSLGGVTETQYF
>TRBV6-4|medium-sized|TRBJ2-3|TRBD2|15
TGTGCCAGCAGTGACTCTAGCGGGGGGGCAGATACGCAGTATTTT
CASSDSSGGADTQYF
>TRBV7-8|-|TRBJ1-1|-|14
TGTGCCAGCAGCTTAGAATCGGGGCCGACTGAAGCTTTCTTT
CASSLESGPTEAFF